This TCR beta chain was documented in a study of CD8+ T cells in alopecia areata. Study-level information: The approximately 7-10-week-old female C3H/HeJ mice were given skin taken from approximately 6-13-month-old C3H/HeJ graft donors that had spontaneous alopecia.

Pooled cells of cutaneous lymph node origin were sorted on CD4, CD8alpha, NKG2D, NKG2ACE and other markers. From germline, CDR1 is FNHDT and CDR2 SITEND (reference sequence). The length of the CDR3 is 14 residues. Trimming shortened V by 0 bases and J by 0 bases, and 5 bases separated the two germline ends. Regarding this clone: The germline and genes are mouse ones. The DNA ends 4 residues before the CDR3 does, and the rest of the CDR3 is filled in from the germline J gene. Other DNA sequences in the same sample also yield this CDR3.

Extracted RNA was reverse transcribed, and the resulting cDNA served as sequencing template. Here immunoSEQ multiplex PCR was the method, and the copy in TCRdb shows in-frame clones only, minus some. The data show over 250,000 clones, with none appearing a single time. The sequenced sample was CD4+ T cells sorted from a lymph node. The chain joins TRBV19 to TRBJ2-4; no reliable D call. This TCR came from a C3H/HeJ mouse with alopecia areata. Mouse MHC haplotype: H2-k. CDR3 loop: CASSIVGSQNTLYF. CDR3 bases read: TGTGCCAGCAGTATAGTGGGTAGTCAAAAC.